What follows are 14 T cell receptor beta chains derived from one specimen sequenced in a study of regulatory T cells in long-lasting Graves disease. Combining iRepertoire HTBI primers with Arm-PCR of CDR3 regions, the authors built TCR beta libraries. One entry per CDR3 protein results from TCRdb running MiXCR on the multiplex PCR reads. The repertoire holds some 330,000 distinct CDR3 sequences, with approximately 12% as singletons. Specified time point: newly diagnosed GD, antithyroid drugs for less than 3 months. RNA isolated from PBMCs was used to make the TCR library. The data were also submitted as part of a second study, on T cells in Graves' hyperthyroidism and ophthalmopathy.

Source: peripheral blood mononuclear cells (PBMCs), taken at new diagnosis, from a patient treated with antithyroid drugs. The receptors derive from a young woman with Graves disease.

This clonotype has a count of ten or more. CDR3 coding DNA: TGTGCCAGCAGCTTTAATCCATCGGCCCAGTACTTC. Protein product: CASSFNPSAQYF. The chain links TRBV7-2 to TRBJ2-5; no clear D. The CDR3 consists of 12 residues. Germline V gene data show CDR1 as SGHTA and CDR2 as FQGNSA. V was shortened by 3 bases and J by 9 bases, with 11 bases between the two germline ends. Complete variable domain (other parts from reference TRBV7-2 and TRBJ2-5): GAGVSQSPSNKVTEKGKDVELRCDPISGHTALYWYRQSLGQGLEFLIYFQGNSAPDKSGLPSDRFSAERTGGSVSTLTIQRTQQEDSAVYLCASSFNPSAQYFGPGTRLLVL.

This chain connects TRBV27 to TRBJ2-3; TRBD2 matches 12 bases. Germline V gene data show CDR1 as MNHEY and CDR2 as SMNVEV (reference sequence). The CDR3 consists of 16 residues. V shed 4 bases, J shed 5 bases, and the junction held 7 bases outside the gene matches. CDR3 DNA: TGTGCCAGCAGTTCCCGACTAGCGGGAGCCGGAGATACGCAGTATTTT. It translates to CASSSRLAGAGDTQYF.

The chain employs TRBV6-2 or TRBV6-3 and TRBJ2-1; TRBD2 matches at 7 bases. The germline V gene has CDR1 MNHEY and CDR2 SVGEGT. The CDR3 extends over 15 amino acids. V was pared by 5 bases and J by 1 base, with 5 bases of the junction left unmatched. CDR3 loop: CASSESGISYNEQFF. The CDR3 bases are TGTGCCAGCAGTGAGAGCGGGATATCCTACAATGAGCAGTTCTTC.

The CDR3 DNA reads TGCAGTGCTATCTCGCCCCCGGAGCGCCCTGAACACTATGGCTACACCTTC. Protein: CSAISPPERPEHYGYTF. V and J are TRBV20-1 and TRBJ1-2; the D is unclear. V shed 4 bases and J shed 3 bases, with 24 bases lying between them. CDR3 length equals 17 residues. Germline CDR1 and CDR2: DFQATT and SNEGSKA (reference sequence).

The V gene is TRBV10-2, the J gene TRBJ2-3; D may be TRBD1 (5 bases). Germline V CDR1 and CDR2: WSHSY, SAAADI. The CDR3 totals 14 residues. Trimming removed 7 bases from V and 2 bases from J, with 13 bases in between. The CDR3 nucleotides read TGCGCCAGCACCCTGGACATAGACACAGATACGCAGTATTTT. Residues: CASTLDIDTDTQYF.

This clonotype has at least ten counts. J is TRBJ1-5 and V is TRBV6-2 or TRBV6-3, with a possible D match to TRBD1 (5 bases). This CDR3 comprises 15 residues. Between the trimmed V and J ends, which lost 4 bases and 3 bases, there was a span of 13 bases. CDR1 and CDR2 from the germline V gene are MNHEY and SVGEGT. The CDR3 nucleotides are TGTGCCAGCAGTTCGCAGGGAGTAAACAATCAGCCCCAGCATTTT. Translating it yields CASSSQGVNNQPQHF.

This clonotype occurred many times. The V gene is TRBV7-2, the J gene TRBJ2-1, with D hard to call. Germline loops: CDR1 SGHTA, CDR2 FQGNSA. V shed 6 bases and J shed 7 bases, with 10 bases lying between them. The CDR3 covers 12 residues. The DNA of the CDR3 is TGTGCCAGCAGGTACCAAAAGAATGAGCAGTTCTTC. Residues: CASRYQKNEQFF.

This clonotype has a count of ten or more. This chain links TRBV27 with TRBJ2-5; perhaps TRBD1 as D (6 bases). V dropped 1 base and J dropped 3 bases, with 24 bases sitting between them. Germline CDR1 MNHEY, CDR2 SMNVEV (reference sequence). This CDR3 is 19 amino acids long. The CDR3 loop reads CASSLFAPAGVIQKETQYF. CDR3 nucleotide sequence: TGTGCCAGCAGTTTATTTGCCCCGGCAGGGGTAATTCAAAAAGAGACCCAGTACTTC.

This clonotype was observed a handful of times. The chain has TRBV11-2 and TRBJ2-7; the D call may be TRBD1 or TRBD2 (5 bases each). Germline-derived CDR1 and CDR2 are SGHAT and FQNNGV. Trimming took off 1 base at V and 0 bases at J, with 10 bases between the two ends. The CDR3 runs 15 residues. The CDR3 DNA reads as TGTGCCAGCAGCTTAGTTGGGGACCTCTCCTACGAGCAGTACTTC. It yields the protein CASSLVGDLSYEQYF.

This clonotype came up many times. This chain links TRBV7-8 with TRBJ2-1; D perhaps matches TRBD2 (6 bases). Near its end, the DNA agrees better with TRBJ2-5, so the J call may be wrong. The CDR3 spans 14 residues. CDR1 SGHVS and CDR2 FQNEAQ come from the germline V gene. CDR3 DNA sequence: TGTGCCAGCAGCTTAATGTGGACTACCGAGACCCAGTACTTC. Protein: CASSLMWTTETQYF.

This clonotype was observed a handful of times. A read error may be the cause here, since a much bigger clone is one base away. V usage is TRBV12-3 or TRBV12-4 and J usage is TRBJ2-7, with 10 bases identical to TRBD1. The CDR3 loop spans 14 amino acids. In DNA, the CDR3 is TGTGCCAGCAGGGCTCCGGGACAGGGGTACGGGCAGTACTTC. This translates into CASRAPGQGYGQYF.

A few counts support this clonotype. The rearrangement joins TRBV19 to TRBJ2-4; D may be TRBD1 (5 bases). V lost 5 bases, J lost 9 bases, and 20 bases lay in between. The CDR3 contains 15 residues. CDR1 is LNHDA, CDR2 SQIVND, per germline (reference sequence). The CDR3 DNA is TGTGCCAGTAGTTTTCCCAGTCGACTGACAGCCATTCAGTACTTC. Amino acids: CASSFPSRLTAIQYF.

This clonotype was observed at least ten times. The chain combines TRBV12-3 or TRBV12-4 with TRBJ2-3; 12 bases agree with TRBD2. The CDR3 contains 16 residues. J lost 0 bases, V lost 5 bases, and 3 bases had no gene match. The CDR3 DNA reads as TGTGCCAGCAGTCACCTAGCGGGGGGGAGCACAGATACGCAGTATTTT. Its protein product is CASSHLAGGSTDTQYF.

Many counts were recorded for this clonotype. The J gene is TRBJ1-1, the V gene TRBV5-1, with D perhaps matching TRBD1 (6 bases). This CDR3 spans 15 amino acids. V lost 5 bases and J 5 bases, leaving 19 bases between the germline ends. Germline assignment: CDR1 SGHRS and CDR2 YFSETQ. The DNA for the CDR3 is TGCGCCAGCAGAAGGGGGGGCGCGATGAGTACTGAAGCTTTCTTT. Encoded protein: CASRRGGAMSTEAFF.